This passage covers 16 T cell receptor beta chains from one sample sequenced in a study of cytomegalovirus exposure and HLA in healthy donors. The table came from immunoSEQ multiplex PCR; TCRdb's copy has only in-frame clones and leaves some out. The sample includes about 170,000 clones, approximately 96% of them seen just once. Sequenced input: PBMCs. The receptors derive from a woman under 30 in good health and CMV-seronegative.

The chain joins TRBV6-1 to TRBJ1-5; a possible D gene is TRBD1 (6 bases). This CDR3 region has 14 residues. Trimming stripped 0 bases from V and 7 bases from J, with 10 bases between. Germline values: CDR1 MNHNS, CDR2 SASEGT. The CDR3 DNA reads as TGTGCCAGCAGTGAAGCTGGGGGCGGGCAGCCCCAGCATTTT. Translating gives CASSEAGGGQPQHF.

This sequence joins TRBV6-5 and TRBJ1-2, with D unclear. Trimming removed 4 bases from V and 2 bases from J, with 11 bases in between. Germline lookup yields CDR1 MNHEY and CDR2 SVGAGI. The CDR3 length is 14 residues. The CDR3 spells CASSSTRENYGYTF. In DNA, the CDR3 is TGTGCCAGCAGTTCCACAAGGGAGAACTATGGCTACACCTTC.

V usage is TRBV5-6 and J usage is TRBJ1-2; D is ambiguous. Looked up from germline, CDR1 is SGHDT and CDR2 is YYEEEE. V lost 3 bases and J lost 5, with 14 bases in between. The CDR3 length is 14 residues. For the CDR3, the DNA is TGTGCCAGCAGCTGGCGAAACCCGGGTTATGGCTACACCTTC. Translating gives CASSWRNPGYGYTF.

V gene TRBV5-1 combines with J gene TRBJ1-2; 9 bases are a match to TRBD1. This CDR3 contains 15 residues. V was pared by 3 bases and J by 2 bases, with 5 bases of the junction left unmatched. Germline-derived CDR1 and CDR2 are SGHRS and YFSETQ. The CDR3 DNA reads TGCGCCAGCAGCTGGACAGGGGAAACAAACTATGGCTACACCTTC. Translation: CASSWTGETNYGYTF.

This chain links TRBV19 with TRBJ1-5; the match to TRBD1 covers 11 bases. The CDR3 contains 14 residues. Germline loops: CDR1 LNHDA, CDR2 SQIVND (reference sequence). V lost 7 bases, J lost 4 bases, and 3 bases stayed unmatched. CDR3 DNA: TGTGCCAGTATTGGGACAGGGGGAAATCAGCCCCAGCATTTT. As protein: CASIGTGGNQPQHF. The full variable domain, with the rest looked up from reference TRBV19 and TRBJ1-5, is DGGITQSPKYLFRKEGQNVTLSCEQNLNHDAMYWYRQDPGQGLRLIYYSQIVNDFQKGDIAEGYSVSREKKESFPLTVTSAQKNPTAFYLCASIGTGGNQPQHFGDGTRLSIL.

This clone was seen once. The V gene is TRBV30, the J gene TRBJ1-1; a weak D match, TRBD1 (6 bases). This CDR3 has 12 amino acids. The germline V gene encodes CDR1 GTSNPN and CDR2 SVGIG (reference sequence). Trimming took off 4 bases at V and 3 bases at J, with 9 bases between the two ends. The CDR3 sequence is CAWNREDTEAFF. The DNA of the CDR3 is TGTGCCTGGAACAGGGAAGACACTGAAGCTTTCTTT.

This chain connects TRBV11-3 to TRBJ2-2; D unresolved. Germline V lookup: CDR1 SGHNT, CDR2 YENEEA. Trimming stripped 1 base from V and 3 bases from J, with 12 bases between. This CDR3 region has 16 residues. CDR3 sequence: CASSLVGSRHTGELFF. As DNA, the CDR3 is TGTGCCAGCAGCTTAGTTGGTTCTAGACACACCGGGGAGCTGTTTTTT.

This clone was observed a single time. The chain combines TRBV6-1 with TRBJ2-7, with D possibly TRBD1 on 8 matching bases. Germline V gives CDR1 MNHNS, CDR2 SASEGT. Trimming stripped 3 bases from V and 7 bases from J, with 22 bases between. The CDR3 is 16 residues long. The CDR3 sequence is CASSESRGLGGREQYF. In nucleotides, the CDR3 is TGTGCCAGCAGTGAGAGCAGGGGGCTCGGGGGGAGGGAGCAGTACTTC.

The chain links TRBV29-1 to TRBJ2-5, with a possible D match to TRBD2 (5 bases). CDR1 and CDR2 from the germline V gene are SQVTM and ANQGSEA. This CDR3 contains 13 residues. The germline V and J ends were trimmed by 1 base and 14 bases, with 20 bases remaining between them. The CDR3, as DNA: TGCAGCGTTGAAGGGGGAGTGGGTCGAAAAGTCTACTTC. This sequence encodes CSVEGGVGRKVYF.

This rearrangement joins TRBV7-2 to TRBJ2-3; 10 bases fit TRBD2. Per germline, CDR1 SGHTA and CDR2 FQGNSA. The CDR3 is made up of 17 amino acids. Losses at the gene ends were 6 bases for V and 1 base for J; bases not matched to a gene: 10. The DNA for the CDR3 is TGTGCCAGCAGGTCTGGAGAGCGGGGGGGCGGCACAGATACGCAGTATTTT. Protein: CASRSGERGGGTDTQYF.

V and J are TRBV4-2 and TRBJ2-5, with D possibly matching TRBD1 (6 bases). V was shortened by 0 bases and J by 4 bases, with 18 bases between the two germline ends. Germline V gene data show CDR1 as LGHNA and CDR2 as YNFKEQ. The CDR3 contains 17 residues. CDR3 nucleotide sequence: TGTGCCAGCAGCCAAGAGTGGGGGCGCGGGTCCGGAGAGACCCAGTACTTC. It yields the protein CASSQEWGRGSGETQYF.

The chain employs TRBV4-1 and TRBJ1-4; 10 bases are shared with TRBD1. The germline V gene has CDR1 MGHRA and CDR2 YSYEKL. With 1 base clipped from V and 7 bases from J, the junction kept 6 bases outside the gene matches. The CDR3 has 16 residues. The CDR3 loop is CASSQGDWTGGEKLFF. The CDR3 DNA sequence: TGCGCCAGCAGCCAAGGGGACTGGACAGGGGGTGAAAAACTGTTTTTT.

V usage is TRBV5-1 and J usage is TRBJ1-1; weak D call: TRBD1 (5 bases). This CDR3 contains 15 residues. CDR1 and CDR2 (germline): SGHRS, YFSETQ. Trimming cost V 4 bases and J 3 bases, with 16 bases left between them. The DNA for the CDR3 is TGCGCCAGCAGCCCCTATTTGGGGGGTGACACTGAAGCTTTCTTT. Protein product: CASSPYLGGDTEAFF.

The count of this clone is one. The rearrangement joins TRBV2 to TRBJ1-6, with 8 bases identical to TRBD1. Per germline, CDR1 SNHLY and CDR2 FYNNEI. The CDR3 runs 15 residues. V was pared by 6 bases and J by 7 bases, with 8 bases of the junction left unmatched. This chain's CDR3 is CASREQTGVNSPLHF. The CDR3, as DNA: TGTGCCAGCAGGGAACAGACAGGGGTCAATTCACCCCTCCACTTT.

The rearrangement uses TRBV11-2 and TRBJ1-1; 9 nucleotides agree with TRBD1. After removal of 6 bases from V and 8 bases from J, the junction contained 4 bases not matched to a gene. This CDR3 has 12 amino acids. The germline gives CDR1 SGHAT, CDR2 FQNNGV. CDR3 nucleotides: TGTGCCAGCAGAGCAGGGACAGGGGAAGCTTTCTTT. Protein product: CASRAGTGEAFF.

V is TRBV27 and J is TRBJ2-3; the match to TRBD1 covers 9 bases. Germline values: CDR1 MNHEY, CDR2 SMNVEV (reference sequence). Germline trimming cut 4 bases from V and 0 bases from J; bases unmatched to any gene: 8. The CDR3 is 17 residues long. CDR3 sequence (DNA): TGTGCCAGCAGTTCGCTACGGGGGACAGGGAGCACAGATACGCAGTATTTT. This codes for CASSSLRGTGSTDTQYF.